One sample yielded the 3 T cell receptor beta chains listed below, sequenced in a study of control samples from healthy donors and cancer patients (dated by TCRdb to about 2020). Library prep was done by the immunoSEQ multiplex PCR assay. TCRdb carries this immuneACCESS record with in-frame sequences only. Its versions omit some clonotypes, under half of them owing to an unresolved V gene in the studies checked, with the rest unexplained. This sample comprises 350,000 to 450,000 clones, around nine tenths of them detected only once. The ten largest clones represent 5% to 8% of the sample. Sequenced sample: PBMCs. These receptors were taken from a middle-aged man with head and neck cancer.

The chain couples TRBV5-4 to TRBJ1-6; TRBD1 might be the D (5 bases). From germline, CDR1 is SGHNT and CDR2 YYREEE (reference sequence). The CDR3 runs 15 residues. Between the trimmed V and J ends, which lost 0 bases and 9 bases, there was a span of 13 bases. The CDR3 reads CASSLGRGFTSPLHF. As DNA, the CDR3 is TGTGCCAGCAGCTTGGGGCGGGGGTTCACTTCACCCCTCCACTTT. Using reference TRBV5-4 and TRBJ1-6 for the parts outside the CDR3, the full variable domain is ETGVTQSPTHLIKTRGQQVTLRCSSQSGHNTVSWYQQALGQGPQFIFQYYREEENGRGNFPPRFSGLQFPNYSSELNVNALELDDSALYLCASSLGRGFTSPLHFGNGTRLTVT.

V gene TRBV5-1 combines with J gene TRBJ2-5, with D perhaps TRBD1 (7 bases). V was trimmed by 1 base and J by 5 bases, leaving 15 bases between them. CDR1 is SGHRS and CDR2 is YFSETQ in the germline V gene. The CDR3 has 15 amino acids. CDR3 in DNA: TGCGCCAGCAGCTTGAATACAGGGGAGGTTGAGACCCAGTACTTC. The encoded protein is CASSLNTGEVETQYF. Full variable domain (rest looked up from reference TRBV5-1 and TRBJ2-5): KAGVTQTPRYLIKTRGQQVTLSCSPISGHRSVSWYQQTPGQGLQFLFEYFSETQRNKGNFPGRFSGRQFSNSRSEMNVSTLELGDSALYLCASSLNTGEVETQYFGPGTRLLVL.

The CDR3 nucleotides read TGTGCCAGCAGCCCAGACCGGGACAGGTTTTCAAATGAGCAGTTCTTC. This codes for CASSPDRDRFSNEQFF. V is TRBV7-9 and J is TRBJ2-1, with 8 bases identical to TRBD1. Germline V gene lookup returns CDR1 SEHNR and CDR2 FQNEAQ (reference sequence). V lost 5 bases and J lost 7; bases outside the gene matches: 13. The CDR3 contains 16 residues. Looking up the rest from reference TRBV7-9 and TRBJ2-1 gives the full variable domain: DTGVSQNPRHKITKRGQNVTFRCDPISEHNRLYWYRQTLGQGPEFLTYFQNEAQLEKSRLLSDRFSAERPKGSFSTLEIQRTEQGDSAMYLCASSPDRDRFSNEQFFGPGTRLTVL.